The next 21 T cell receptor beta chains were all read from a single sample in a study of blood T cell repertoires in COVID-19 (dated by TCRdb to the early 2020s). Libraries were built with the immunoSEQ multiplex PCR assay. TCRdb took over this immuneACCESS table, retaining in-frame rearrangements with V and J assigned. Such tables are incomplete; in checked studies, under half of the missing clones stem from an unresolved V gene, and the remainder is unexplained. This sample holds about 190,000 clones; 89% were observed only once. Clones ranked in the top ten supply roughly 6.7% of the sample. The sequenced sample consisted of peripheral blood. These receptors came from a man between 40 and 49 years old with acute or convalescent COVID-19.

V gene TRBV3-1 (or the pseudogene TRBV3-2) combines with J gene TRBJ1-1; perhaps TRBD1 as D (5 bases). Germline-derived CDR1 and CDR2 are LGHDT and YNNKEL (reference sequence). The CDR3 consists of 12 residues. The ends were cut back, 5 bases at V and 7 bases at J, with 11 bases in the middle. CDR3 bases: TGTGCCAGCAGCTGGAGGGACGGTGAAGCTTTCTTT. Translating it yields CASSWRDGEAFF.

In DNA form, the CDR3 reads TGTGCCAGCAGCTTGGGGGACAGGGTTACGCAGTATTTT. Protein: CASSLGDRVTQYF. The chain has TRBV5-5 and TRBJ2-3; 9 positions agree with TRBD1. CDR1 and CDR2 (germline): SGHKS, YYEKEE (reference sequence). V shed 0 bases and J 8 bases; nucleotides not matched to a gene: 1. The CDR3 length is 13 residues.

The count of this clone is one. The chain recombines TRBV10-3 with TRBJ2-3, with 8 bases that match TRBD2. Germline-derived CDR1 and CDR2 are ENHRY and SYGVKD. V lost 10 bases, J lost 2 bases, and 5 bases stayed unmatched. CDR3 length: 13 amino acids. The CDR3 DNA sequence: TGTGCCACCCGGGGGGGCGACACAGATACGCAGTATTTT. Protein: CATRGGDTDTQYF.

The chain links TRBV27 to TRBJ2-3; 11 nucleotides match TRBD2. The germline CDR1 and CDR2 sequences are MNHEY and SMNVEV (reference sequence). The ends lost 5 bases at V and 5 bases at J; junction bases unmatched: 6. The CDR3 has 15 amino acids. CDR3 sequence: CASSNLAGGRDTQYF. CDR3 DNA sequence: TGTGCCAGCAGTAACCTAGCGGGGGGCCGAGATACGCAGTATTTT.

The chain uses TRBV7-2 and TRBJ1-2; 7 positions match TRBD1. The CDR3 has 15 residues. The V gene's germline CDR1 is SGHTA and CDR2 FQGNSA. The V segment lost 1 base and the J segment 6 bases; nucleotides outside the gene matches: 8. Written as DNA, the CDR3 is TGTGCCAGCAGCTTAGGAGGGACAGCCCCTGATGGCTACACCTTC. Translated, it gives CASSLGGTAPDGYTF.

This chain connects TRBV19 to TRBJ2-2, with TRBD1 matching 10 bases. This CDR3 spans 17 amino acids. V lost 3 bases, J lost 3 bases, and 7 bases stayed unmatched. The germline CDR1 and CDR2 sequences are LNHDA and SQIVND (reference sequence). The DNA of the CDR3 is TGTGCCAGTAGTATCCTAGGACAGGGGGATCACACCGGGGAGCTGTTTTTT. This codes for CASSILGQGDHTGELFF.

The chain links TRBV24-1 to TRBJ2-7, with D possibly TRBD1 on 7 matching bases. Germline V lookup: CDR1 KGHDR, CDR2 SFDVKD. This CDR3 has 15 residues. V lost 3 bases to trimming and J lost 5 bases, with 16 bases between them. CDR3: CATSDGGRGRHEQYF. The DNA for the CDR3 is TGTGCCACCAGTGATGGGGGCAGGGGGAGGCACGAGCAGTACTTC.

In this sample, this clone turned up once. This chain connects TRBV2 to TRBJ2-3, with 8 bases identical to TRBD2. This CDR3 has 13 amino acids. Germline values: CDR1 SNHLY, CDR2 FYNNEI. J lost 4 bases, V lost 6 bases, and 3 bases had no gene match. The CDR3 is CASSGGAPDTQYF. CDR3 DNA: TGTGCCAGCAGCGGGGGGGCACCAGATACGCAGTATTTT.

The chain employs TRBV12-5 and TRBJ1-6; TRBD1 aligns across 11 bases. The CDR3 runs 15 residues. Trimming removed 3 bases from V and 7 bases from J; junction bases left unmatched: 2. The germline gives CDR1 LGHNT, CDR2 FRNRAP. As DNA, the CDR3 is TGTGCTAGTGGTTTAGGGACAGGGGGAAATTCACCCCTCCACTTT. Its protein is CASGLGTGGNSPLHF.

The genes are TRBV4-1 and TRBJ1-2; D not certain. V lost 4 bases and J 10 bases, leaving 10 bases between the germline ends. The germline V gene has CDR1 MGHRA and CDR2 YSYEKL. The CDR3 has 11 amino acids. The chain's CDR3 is CASSPGGVYTF. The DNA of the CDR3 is TGCGCCAGCAGCCCGGGTGGAGTCTACACCTTC.

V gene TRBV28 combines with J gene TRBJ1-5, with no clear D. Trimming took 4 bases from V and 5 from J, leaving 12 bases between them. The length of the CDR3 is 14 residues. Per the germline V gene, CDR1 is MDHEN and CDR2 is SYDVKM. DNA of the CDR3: TGTGCCAGCAGTTGGCAAAGCGCGGATCAGCCCCAGCATTTT. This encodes CASSWQSADQPQHF.

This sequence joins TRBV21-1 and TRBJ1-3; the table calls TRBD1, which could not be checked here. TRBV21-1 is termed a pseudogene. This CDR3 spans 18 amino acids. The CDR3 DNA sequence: TGTGCCAGCAGCTTTCGGTCCAAACAGGCCCCCTCTGGAAACACCATATATTTT. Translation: CASSFRSKQAPSGNTIYF.

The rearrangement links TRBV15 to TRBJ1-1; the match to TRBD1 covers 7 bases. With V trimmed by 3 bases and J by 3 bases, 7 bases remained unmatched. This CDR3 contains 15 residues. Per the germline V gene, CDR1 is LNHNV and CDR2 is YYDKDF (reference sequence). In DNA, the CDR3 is TGTGCCACCAGCAGTTTAAGGACAGGAGACACTGAAGCTTTCTTT. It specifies CATSSLRTGDTEAFF.

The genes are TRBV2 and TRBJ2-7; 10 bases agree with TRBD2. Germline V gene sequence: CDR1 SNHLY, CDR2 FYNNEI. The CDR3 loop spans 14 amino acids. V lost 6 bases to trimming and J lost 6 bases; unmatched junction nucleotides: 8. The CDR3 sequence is CASRPTSGEGEQYF. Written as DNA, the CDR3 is TGTGCCAGCAGGCCCACTAGCGGGGAGGGCGAGCAGTACTTC.

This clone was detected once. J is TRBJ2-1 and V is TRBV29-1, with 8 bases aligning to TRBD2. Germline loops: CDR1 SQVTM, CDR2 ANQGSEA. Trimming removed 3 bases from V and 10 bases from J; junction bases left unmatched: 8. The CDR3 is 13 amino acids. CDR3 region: CSVEDGGAREQFF. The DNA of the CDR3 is TGCAGCGTTGAGGACGGGGGGGCCCGGGAGCAGTTCTTC.

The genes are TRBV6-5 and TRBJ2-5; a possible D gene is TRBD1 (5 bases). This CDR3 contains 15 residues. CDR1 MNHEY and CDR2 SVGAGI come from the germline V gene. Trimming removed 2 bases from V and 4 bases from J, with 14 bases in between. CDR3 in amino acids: CASSYGQGRGETQYF. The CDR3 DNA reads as TGTGCCAGCAGTTACGGGCAGGGAAGAGGAGAGACCCAGTACTTC.

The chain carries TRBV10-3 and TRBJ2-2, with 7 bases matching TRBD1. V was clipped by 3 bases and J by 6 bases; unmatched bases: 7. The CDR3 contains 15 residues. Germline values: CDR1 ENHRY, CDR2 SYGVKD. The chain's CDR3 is CAISDSGTVAGELFF. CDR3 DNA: TGTGCCATCAGTGATTCCGGGACAGTGGCCGGGGAGCTGTTTTTT.

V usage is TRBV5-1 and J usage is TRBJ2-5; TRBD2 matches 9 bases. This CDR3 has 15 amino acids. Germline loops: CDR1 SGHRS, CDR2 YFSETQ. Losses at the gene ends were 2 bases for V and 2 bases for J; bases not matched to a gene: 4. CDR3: CASSLIAGGQETQYF. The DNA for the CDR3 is TGCGCCAGCAGCTTAATTGCGGGGGGGCAAGAGACCCAGTACTTC.

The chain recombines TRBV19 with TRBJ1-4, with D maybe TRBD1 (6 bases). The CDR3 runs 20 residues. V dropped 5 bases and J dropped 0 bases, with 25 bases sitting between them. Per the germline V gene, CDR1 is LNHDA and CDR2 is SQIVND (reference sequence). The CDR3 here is CASSPTGHLGRLATNEKLFF. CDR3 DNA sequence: TGTGCCAGTAGTCCGACGGGACATCTTGGAAGACTTGCAACTAATGAAAAACTGTTTTTT.

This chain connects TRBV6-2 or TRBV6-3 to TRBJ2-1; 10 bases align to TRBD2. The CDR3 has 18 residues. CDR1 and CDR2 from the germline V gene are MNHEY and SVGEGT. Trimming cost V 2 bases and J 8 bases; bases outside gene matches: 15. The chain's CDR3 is CASSYNPRVAGGLDEQFF. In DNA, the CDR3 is TGTGCCAGCAGTTACAACCCCCGGGTAGCGGGGGGCCTAGATGAGCAGTTCTTC.

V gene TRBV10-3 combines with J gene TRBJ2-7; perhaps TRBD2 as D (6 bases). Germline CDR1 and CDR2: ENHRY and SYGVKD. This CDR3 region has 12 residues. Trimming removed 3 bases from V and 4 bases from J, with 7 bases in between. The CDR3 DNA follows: TGTGCCATCAGTGAAGGAGGGTACGAGCAGTACTTC. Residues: CAISEGGYEQYF.